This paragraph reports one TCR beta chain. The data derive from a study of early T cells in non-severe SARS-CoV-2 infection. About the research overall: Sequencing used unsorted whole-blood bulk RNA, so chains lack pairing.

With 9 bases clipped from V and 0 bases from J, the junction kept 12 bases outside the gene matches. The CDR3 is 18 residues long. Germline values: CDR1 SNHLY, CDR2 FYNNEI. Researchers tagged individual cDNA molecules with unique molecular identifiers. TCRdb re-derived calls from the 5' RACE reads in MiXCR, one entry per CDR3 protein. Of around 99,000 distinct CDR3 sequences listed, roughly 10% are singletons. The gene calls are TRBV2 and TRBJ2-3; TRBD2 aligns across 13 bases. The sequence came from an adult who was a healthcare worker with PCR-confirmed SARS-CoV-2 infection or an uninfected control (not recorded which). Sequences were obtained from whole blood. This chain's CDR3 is CARRGGLAGRSSTDTQYF. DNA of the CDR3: TGTGCCAGGCGCGGGGGACTAGCGGGGCGATCTAGCACAGATACGCAGTATTTT.